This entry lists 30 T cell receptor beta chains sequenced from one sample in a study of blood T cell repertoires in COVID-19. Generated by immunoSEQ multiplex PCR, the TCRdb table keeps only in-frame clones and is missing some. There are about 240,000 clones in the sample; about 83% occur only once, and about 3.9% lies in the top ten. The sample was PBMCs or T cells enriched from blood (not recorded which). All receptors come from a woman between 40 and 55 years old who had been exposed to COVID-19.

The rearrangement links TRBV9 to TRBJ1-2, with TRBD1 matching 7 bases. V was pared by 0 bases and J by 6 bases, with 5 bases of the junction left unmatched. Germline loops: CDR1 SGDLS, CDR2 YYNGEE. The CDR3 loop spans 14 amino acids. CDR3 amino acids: CASSVGQGWDGYTF. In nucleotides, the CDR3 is TGTGCCAGCAGCGTAGGACAGGGATGGGATGGCTACACCTTC.

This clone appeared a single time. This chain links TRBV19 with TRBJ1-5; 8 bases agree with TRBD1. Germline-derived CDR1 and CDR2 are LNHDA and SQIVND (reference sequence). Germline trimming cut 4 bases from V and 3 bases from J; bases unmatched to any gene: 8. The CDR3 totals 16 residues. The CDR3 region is CASSTRTGPPNQPQHF. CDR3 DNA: TGTGCCAGTAGTACCCGGACAGGGCCACCCAATCAGCCCCAGCATTTT.

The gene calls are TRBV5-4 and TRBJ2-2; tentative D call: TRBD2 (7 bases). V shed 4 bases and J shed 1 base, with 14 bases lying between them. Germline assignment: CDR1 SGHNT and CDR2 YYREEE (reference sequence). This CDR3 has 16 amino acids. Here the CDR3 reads CASSLRRGGNTGELFF. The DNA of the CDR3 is TGTGCCAGCAGCCTGCGGAGGGGGGGGAACACCGGGGAGCTGTTTTTT.

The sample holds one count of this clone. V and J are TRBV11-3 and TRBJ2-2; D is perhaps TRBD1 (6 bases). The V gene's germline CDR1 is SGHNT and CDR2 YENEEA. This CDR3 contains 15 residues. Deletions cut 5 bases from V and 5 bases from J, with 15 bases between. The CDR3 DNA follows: TGTGCCAGCAGCACCCGTCTTACAGGGACCGGGGAGCTGTTTTTT. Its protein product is CASSTRLTGTGELFF. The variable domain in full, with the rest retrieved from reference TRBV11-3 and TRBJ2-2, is EAGVVQSPRYKIIEKKQPVAFWCNPISGHNTLYWYLQNLGQGPELLIRYENEEAVDDSQLPKDRFSAERLKGVDSTLKIQPAELGDSAVYLCASSTRLTGTGELFFGEGSRLTVL.

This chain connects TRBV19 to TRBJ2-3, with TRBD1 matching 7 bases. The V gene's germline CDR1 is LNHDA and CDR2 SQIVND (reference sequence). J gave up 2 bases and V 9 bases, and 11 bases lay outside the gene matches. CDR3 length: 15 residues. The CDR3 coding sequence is TGTGCCAGCAAAGGGGGCAGGGACAACACAGATACGCAGTATTTT. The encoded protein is CASKGGRDNTDTQYF. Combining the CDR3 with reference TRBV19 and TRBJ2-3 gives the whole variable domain DGGITQSPKYLFRKEGQNVTLSCEQNLNHDAMYWYRQDPGQGLRLIYYSQIVNDFQKGDIAEGYSVSREKKESFPLTVTSAQKNPTAFYLCASKGGRDNTDTQYFGPGTRLTVL.

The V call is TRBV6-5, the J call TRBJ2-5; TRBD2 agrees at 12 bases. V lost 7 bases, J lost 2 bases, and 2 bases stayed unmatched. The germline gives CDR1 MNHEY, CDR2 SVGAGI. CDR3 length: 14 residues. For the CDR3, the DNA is TGTGCCAGCACCGGGACTAGCGGGCAAGAGACCCAGTACTTC. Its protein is CASTGTSGQETQYF.

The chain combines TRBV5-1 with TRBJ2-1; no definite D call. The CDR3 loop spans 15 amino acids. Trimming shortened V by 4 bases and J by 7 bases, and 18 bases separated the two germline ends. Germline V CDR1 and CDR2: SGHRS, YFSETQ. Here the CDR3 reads CASSRSPRDDNEQFF. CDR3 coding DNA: TGCGCCAGCAGCCGGAGCCCCCGCGACGATAATGAGCAGTTCTTC.

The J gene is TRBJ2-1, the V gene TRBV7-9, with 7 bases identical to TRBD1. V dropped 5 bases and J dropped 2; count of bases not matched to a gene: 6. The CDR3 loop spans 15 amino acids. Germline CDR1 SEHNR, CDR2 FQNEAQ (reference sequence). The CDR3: CASSASGTAYNEQFF. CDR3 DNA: TGTGCCAGCAGCGCATCCGGGACAGCCTACAATGAGCAGTTCTTC.

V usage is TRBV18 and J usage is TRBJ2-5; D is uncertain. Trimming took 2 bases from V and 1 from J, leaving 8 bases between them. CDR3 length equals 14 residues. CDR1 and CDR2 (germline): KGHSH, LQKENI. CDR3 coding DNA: TGTGCCAGCTCACCAGCGGCAGTCCAAGAGACCCAGTACTTC. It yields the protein CASSPAAVQETQYF.

The CDR3 nucleotides read TGTGCCAGCATCTCCCCCCCGGGACAGCACTTACCTAGCAATCAGCCCCAGCATTTT. Protein sequence: CASISPPGQHLPSNQPQHF. V is TRBV7-2 and J is TRBJ1-5, with 7 bases matching TRBD1. The J segment lost 0 bases and the V segment lost 7 bases, leaving 18 bases of the junction unmatched. The germline CDR1 and CDR2 sequences are SGHTA and FQGNSA. The CDR3 totals 19 residues.

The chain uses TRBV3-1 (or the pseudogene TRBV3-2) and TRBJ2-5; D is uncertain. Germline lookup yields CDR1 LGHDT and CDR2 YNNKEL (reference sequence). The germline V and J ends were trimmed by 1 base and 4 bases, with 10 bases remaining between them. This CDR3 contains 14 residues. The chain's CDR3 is CASSQGIGVETQYF. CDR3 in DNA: TGTGCCAGCAGCCAAGGGATCGGAGTAGAGACCCAGTACTTC.

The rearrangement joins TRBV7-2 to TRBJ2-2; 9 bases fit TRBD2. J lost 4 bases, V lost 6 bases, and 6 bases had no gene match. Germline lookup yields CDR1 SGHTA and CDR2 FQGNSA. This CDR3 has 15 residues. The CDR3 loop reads CASSRLADPTGELFF. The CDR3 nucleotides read TGTGCCAGCAGTCGACTAGCGGACCCCACCGGGGAGCTGTTTTTT.

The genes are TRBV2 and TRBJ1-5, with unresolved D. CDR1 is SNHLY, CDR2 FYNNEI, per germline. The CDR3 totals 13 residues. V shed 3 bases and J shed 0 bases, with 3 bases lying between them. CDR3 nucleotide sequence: TGTGCCAGCAGTGACAGTAGCAATCAGCCCCAGCATTTT. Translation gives CASSDSSNQPQHF.

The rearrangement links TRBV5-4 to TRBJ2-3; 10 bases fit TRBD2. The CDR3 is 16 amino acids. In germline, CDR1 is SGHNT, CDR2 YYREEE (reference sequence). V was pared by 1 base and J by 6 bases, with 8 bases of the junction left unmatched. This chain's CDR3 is CASSLLALAGVDTQYF. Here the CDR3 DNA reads TGTGCCAGCAGCTTGTTAGCGCTAGCGGGGGTTGATACGCAGTATTTT. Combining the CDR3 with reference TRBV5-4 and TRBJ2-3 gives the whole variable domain ETGVTQSPTHLIKTRGQQVTLRCSSQSGHNTVSWYQQALGQGPQFIFQYYREEENGRGNFPPRFSGLQFPNYSSELNVNALELDDSALYLCASSLLALAGVDTQYFGPGTRLTVL.

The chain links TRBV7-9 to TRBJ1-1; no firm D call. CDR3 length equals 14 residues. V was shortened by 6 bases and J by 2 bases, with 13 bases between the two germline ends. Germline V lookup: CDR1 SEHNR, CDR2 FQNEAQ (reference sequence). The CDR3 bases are TGTGCCAGCAGTCTAGTGTGGGTAAACACTGAAGCTTTCTTT. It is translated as CASSLVWVNTEAFF.

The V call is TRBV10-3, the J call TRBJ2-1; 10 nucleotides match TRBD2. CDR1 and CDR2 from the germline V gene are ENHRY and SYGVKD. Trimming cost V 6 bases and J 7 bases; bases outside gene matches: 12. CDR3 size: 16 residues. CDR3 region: CAIRKGGLARENEQFF. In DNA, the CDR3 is TGTGCCATCAGAAAGGGGGGACTAGCGCGGGAGAATGAGCAGTTCTTC.

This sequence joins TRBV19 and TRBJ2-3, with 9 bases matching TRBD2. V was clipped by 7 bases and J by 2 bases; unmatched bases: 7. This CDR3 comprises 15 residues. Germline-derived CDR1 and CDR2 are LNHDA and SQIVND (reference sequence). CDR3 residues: CASTERGAYTDTQYF. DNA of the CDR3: TGTGCCAGTACGGAGCGGGGGGCCTACACAGATACGCAGTATTTT. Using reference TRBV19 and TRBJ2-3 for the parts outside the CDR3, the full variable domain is DGGITQSPKYLFRKEGQNVTLSCEQNLNHDAMYWYRQDPGQGLRLIYYSQIVNDFQKGDIAEGYSVSREKKESFPLTVTSAQKNPTAFYLCASTERGAYTDTQYFGPGTRLTVL.

CDR3 coding DNA: TGTGCCAGCAGTTACCTCGGGGTTGTGGAAAAACTGTTTTTT. Amino acid sequence: CASSYLGVVEKLFF. The chain combines TRBV6-6 with TRBJ1-4, with unresolved D. V lost 2 bases and J 8 bases, leaving 12 bases between the germline ends. The CDR3 is 14 amino acids. Per germline, CDR1 MNHNY and CDR2 SVGAGI (reference sequence).

The CDR3 here is CASSERDNSYEQYF. CDR3 nucleotide sequence: TGTGCCAGCAGTGAAAGGGACAACTCCTACGAGCAGTACTTC. This chain uses TRBV6-1 with TRBJ2-7; tentative D call: TRBD1 (6 bases). Trimming stripped 2 bases from V and 0 bases from J, with 8 bases between. In germline, CDR1 is MNHNS, CDR2 SASEGT. The CDR3 covers 14 residues.

Here the CDR3 reads CASSVGRGGYNEQFF. CDR3 nucleotides: TGTGCCAGCAGCGTTGGGAGGGGGGGCTACAATGAGCAGTTCTTC. This sequence joins TRBV9 and TRBJ2-1, with a possible D match to TRBD2 (7 bases). Germline V gives CDR1 SGDLS, CDR2 YYNGEE. V lost 2 bases and J lost 3, with 12 bases in between. The CDR3 extends over 15 amino acids.

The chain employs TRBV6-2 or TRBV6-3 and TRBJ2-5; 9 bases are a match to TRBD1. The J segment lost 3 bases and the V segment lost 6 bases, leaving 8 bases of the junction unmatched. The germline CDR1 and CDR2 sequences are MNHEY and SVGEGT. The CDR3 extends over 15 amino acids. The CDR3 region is CASRPIGTGKETQYF. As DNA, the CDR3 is TGTGCCAGCAGACCTATCGGGACAGGGAAAGAGACCCAGTACTTC.

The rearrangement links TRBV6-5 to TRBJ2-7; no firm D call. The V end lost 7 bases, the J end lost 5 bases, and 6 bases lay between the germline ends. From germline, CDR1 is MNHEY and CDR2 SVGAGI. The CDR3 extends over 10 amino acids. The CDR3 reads CASMSDEQYF. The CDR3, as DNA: TGTGCCAGCATGAGTGACGAGCAGTACTTC.

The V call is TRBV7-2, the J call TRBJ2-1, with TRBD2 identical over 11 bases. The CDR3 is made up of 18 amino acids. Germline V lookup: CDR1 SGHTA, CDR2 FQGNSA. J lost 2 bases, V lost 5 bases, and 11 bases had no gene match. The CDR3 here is CASSQRPGLAGTYNEQFF. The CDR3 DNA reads TGTGCCAGCAGCCAACGCCCCGGACTAGCGGGCACCTACAATGAGCAGTTCTTC.

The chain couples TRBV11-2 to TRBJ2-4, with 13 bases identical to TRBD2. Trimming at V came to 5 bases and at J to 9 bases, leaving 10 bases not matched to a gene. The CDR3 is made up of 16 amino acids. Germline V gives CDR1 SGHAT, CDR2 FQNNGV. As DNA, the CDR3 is TGTGCCAGCAGCCCACGGACTAGCGGGGGCCTGGGCATTCAGTACTTC. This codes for CASSPRTSGGLGIQYF.

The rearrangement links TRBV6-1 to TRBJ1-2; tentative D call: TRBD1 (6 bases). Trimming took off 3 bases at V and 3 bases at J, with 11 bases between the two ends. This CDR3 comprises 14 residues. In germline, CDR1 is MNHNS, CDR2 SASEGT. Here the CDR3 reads CASSDPRQDYGYTF. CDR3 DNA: TGTGCCAGCAGTGACCCCCGACAGGACTATGGCTACACCTTC.

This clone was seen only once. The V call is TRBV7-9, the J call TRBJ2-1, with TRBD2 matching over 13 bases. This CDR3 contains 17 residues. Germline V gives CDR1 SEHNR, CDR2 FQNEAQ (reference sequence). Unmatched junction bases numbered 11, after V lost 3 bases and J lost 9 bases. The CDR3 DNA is TGTGCCAGCAGCTTCGGGGCCGGGACTAGCGGGGTCGGTGAGCAGTTCTTC. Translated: CASSFGAGTSGVGEQFF.

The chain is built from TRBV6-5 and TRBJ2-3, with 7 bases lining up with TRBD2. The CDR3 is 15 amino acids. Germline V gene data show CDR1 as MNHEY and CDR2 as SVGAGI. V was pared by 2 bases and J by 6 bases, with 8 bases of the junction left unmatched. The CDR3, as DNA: TGTGCCAGCAGTTACGGACCAATGGGGGGGGATACGCAGTATTTT. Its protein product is CASSYGPMGGDTQYF.

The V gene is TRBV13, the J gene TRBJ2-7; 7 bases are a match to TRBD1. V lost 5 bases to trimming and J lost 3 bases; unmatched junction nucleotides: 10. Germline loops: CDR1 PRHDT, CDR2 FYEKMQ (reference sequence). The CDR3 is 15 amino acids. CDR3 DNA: TGTGCCAGCAGCCCCACCGGGACAGCCAACTACGAGCAGTACTTC. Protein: CASSPTGTANYEQYF.

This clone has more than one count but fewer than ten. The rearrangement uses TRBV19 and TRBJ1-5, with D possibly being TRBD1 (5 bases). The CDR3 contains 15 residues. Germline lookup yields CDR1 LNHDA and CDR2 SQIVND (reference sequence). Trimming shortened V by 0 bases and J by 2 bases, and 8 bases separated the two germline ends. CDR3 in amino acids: CASSIDQGRNQPQHF. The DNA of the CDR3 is TGTGCCAGTAGTATAGATCAGGGCCGCAATCAGCCCCAGCATTTT.

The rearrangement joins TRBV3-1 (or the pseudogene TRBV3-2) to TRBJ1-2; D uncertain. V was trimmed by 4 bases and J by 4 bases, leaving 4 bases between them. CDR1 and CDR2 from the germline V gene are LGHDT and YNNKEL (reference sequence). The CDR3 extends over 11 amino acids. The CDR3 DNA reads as TGTGCCAGCAGCCTCGGCTATGGCTACACCTTC. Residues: CASSLGYGYTF.